These 18 T cell receptor beta chains were sequenced from one sample in a study of response to subunit inactivated influenza vaccine (dated by TCRdb to about 2018). The library was prepared using RT-PCR. The sequencer listed for this sample is Illumina HiSeq 2500. TCRdb trimmed the raw reads at Q25, called clones with MiXCR and kept productive beta chains. One record per CDR3 amino acid sequence lists the most common genes and DNA. The sample has about 780,000 distinct CDR3 sequences on record, under 20% of them singletons. The ten largest account for roughly 10% of the sample. The specimen was PBMCs from blood, collected roughly 5 days after vaccination. All receptors derive from a man in his fifties who received an inactivated influenza vaccine. Donor details come from another sample of the same person, matched by shared clones.

This clonotype appeared a few times. The rearrangement uses TRBV6-2 or TRBV6-3 and TRBJ2-1; 7 bases fit TRBD2. With V trimmed by 0 bases and J by 7 bases, 9 bases remained unmatched. CDR1 is MNHEY, CDR2 SVGEGT, per germline. The CDR3 length is 16 residues. CDR3 loop: CASSYSWAGVRNEQFF. DNA of the CDR3: TGTGCCAGCAGTTACTCGTGGGCGGGAGTTAGGAATGAGCAGTTCTTC.

This clonotype was seen a handful of times. The chain combines TRBV27 with TRBJ2-7, with TRBD1 matching 10 bases. The trim removed 5 bases at V and 2 bases at J, leaving 6 bases unmatched. This CDR3 is 15 amino acids long. Looked up from germline, CDR1 is MNHEY and CDR2 is SMNVEV (reference sequence). The CDR3 DNA reads as TGTGCCAGCAGTCCAGGGACAGGGGTGGCCTACGAGCAGTACTTC. Translated, it gives CASSPGTGVAYEQYF.

This clonotype was seen repeatedly, ten times or more. The rearrangement links TRBV29-1 to TRBJ2-2; D gene unclear. CDR3 size: 13 residues. The germline V and J ends were trimmed by 7 bases and 0 bases, with 9 bases remaining between them. Germline CDR1 reads SQVTM; CDR2 reads ANQGSEA. CDR3 region: CSGLQPNTGELFF. CDR3 bases: TGCAGCGGTTTACAGCCGAACACCGGGGAGCTGTTTTTT.

The sample holds a few counts of this clonotype. The chain has TRBV4-1 and TRBJ1-5, with D unresolved. The V gene lost 2 bases and the J gene lost 1 base, with 9 bases spanning the gap. Germline CDR1 reads MGHRA; CDR2 reads YSYEKL. This CDR3 contains 15 residues. The CDR3 DNA reads as TGCGCCAGCAGCCAAAATTATCTAAGCAATCAGCCCCAGCATTTT. It translates to CASSQNYLSNQPQHF.

The chain uses TRBV18 and TRBJ2-3, with 10 bases matching TRBD1. Germline assignment: CDR1 KGHSH and CDR2 LQKENI. The ends lost 2 bases at V and 5 bases at J; junction bases unmatched: 4. The CDR3 spans 15 residues. The CDR3: CASSPRQGAKDTQYF. As DNA, the CDR3 is TGTGCCAGCTCACCAAGACAGGGGGCGAAAGATACGCAGTATTTT.

This clonotype was seen a handful of times. V and J are TRBV27 and TRBJ1-6; maybe TRBD1 (5 bases). Trimming shortened V by 7 bases and J by 5 bases, and 21 bases separated the two germline ends. There are 17 residues in the CDR3. Germline assignment: CDR1 MNHEY and CDR2 SMNVEV (reference sequence). CDR3 in amino acids: CASTPFGWGTNNSPLHF. CDR3 in DNA: TGTGCCAGCACCCCCTTTGGTTGGGGGACTAATAATTCACCCCTCCACTTT.

This chain uses TRBV20-1 with TRBJ1-1, with D possibly being TRBD1 (6 bases). This CDR3 has 14 amino acids. The V and J ends lost 2 bases and 5 bases respectively, with 15 bases between them. Germline CDR1 reads DFQATT; CDR2 reads SNEGSKA (reference sequence). Here the CDR3 DNA reads TGCAGTGCTAGACGGACAGCTACAATGACTGAAGCTTTCTTT. It codes for CSARRTATMTEAFF.

This clonotype came up a few times. The genes are TRBV4-2 and TRBJ2-2; 7 nucleotides align to TRBD1. Germline V lookup: CDR1 LGHNA, CDR2 YNFKEQ. The ends lost 2 bases at V and 3 bases at J; junction bases unmatched: 3. CDR3 length: 15 residues. The CDR3 sequence is CASSQPGQHTGELFF. Here the CDR3 DNA reads TGTGCCAGCAGCCAACCGGGACAGCACACCGGGGAGCTGTTTTTT.

The gene calls are TRBV7-9 and TRBJ2-7; D assignment may be TRBD1 or TRBD2 (7 bases each). The germline CDR1 and CDR2 sequences are SEHNR and FQNEAQ (reference sequence). V shed 5 bases and J shed 2 bases, with 16 bases lying between them. The CDR3 is made up of 15 amino acids. The CDR3 spells CASSGGGQRAYEQYF. DNA for the CDR3: TGTGCCAGCAGCGGGGGGGGACAGAGGGCCTACGAGCAGTACTTC.

This chain joins TRBV10-2 and TRBJ1-6, with 9 nucleotides matching TRBD1. The CDR3 covers 15 residues. CDR1 is WSHSY, CDR2 SAAADI, per germline. Trimming at V came to 6 bases and at J to 7 bases, leaving 7 bases not matched to a gene. This chain's CDR3 is CASRAQGTGNSPLHF. The DNA for the CDR3 is TGCGCCAGCAGGGCACAAGGGACAGGGAATTCACCCCTCCACTTT.

This clonotype came up a few times. CDR3 nucleotide sequence: TGCAGTGTCGAAATCAGACAGGGGGCGAATGACGCTTTCTTT. As protein: CSVEIRQGANDAFF. The V gene is TRBV20-1, the J gene TRBJ1-1; 10 nucleotides align to TRBD1. This CDR3 has 14 residues. V shed 7 bases, J shed 11 bases, and the junction held 16 bases outside the gene matches. Germline CDR1 and CDR2: DFQATT and SNEGSKA (reference sequence).

V usage is TRBV5-1 and J usage is TRBJ2-2; 13 nucleotides line up with TRBD2. V lost 2 bases, J lost 5 bases, and 3 bases stayed unmatched. Germline V lookup: CDR1 SGHRS, CDR2 YFSETQ. This CDR3 has 16 residues. CDR3: CASSFTSGRVTGELFF. In DNA, the CDR3 is TGCGCCAGCAGCTTCACTAGCGGGAGGGTTACCGGGGAGCTGTTTTTT. Filled out from reference TRBV5-1 and TRBJ2-2, the complete variable domain reads KAGVTQTPRYLIKTRGQQVTLSCSPISGHRSVSWYQQTPGQGLQFLFEYFSETQRNKGNFPGRFSGRQFSNSRSEMNVSTLELGDSALYLCASSFTSGRVTGELFFGEGSRLTVL.

This chain uses TRBV11-2 with TRBJ2-7, with 12 bases identical to TRBD2. CDR3 length: 16 residues. With 5 bases clipped from V and 0 bases from J, the junction kept 5 bases outside the gene matches. Germline CDR1 SGHAT, CDR2 FQNNGV. This CDR3 is CASSPASGGASYEQYF. CDR3 nucleotide sequence: TGTGCCAGCAGCCCTGCTAGCGGGGGGGCCTCCTACGAGCAGTACTTC.

This sequence joins TRBV5-6 and TRBJ1-2; D unclear. The germline V and J ends were trimmed by 2 bases and 1 base, with 9 bases remaining between them. The CDR3 spans 14 residues. Per the germline V gene, CDR1 is SGHDT and CDR2 is YYEEEE. The CDR3 bases are TGTGCCAGCAGCTTTTTGTCCAGTAACTATGGCTACACCTTC. It codes for CASSFLSSNYGYTF.

CDR3 sequence reads: CSALLETGTYNEQFF. The CDR3 DNA follows: TGCAGTGCTTTGCTCGAGACAGGAACCTACAATGAGCAGTTCTTC. This chain uses TRBV20-1 with TRBJ2-1; maybe TRBD1 (6 bases). Germline loops: CDR1 DFQATT, CDR2 SNEGSKA (reference sequence). The CDR3 is 15 residues long. Trimming stripped 5 bases from V and 2 bases from J, with 16 bases between.

The chain combines TRBV5-1 with TRBJ1-6; 10 positions match TRBD1. The CDR3 sequence is 16 residues long. J lost 8 bases, V lost 4 bases, and 9 bases had no gene match. Germline V gene sequence: CDR1 SGHRS, CDR2 YFSETQ. The CDR3 DNA reads TGCGCCAGCAGCCTAAGGGACAGGGGTGAGCATTCACCCCTCCACTTT. It yields the protein CASSLRDRGEHSPLHF.

The genes are TRBV30 and TRBJ2-1; D is unresolved. The germline CDR1 and CDR2 sequences are GTSNPN and SVGIG (reference sequence). The CDR3 is 12 residues long. V lost 4 bases and J lost 4, with 8 bases in between. The DNA for the CDR3 is TGTGCCTGGACTAGTCGGTACAATGAGCAGTTCTTC. As protein: CAWTSRYNEQFF.

The rearrangement joins TRBV6-1 to TRBJ1-5, with D possibly being TRBD1 (5 bases). The germline V gene encodes CDR1 MNHNS and CDR2 SASEGT. This CDR3 comprises 14 residues. Deletions cut 7 bases from V and 3 bases from J, with 13 bases between. The CDR3 protein is CASTEGFPNQPQHF. The CDR3 DNA reads as TGTGCCAGCACCGAGGGGTTTCCCAATCAGCCCCAGCATTTT.